Following are 11 T cell receptor beta chains from one sample sequenced in a study of blood T cell repertoires in COVID-19. Libraries were prepared by immunoSEQ multiplex PCR; TCRdb keeps only in-frame clonotypes and omits some of them. The sample yields about 190,000 clones, 70% to 85% seen once. Input material: PBMCs or T cells enriched from blood (not recorded which). The receptors come from a woman in her thirties who had recovered from COVID-19.

This chain connects TRBV18 to TRBJ1-1; perhaps TRBD1 as D (6 bases). CDR1 and CDR2 from the germline V gene are KGHSH and LQKENI. The CDR3 runs 15 residues. Between the trimmed V and J ends, which lost 1 base and 4 bases, there was a span of 13 bases. Here the CDR3 DNA reads TGTGCCAGCTCACCACTAGTACAGGGTACCACTGAAGCTTTCTTT. It encodes CASSPLVQGTTEAFF.

The rearrangement links TRBV27 to TRBJ2-7, with 7 bases lining up with TRBD2. From germline, CDR1 is MNHEY and CDR2 SMNVEV (reference sequence). This CDR3 has 13 residues. V shed 2 bases and J 2 bases; nucleotides not matched to a gene: 0. CDR3 amino acids: CASSLAGAYEQYF. CDR3 sequence (DNA): TGTGCCAGCAGTTTAGCGGGAGCCTACGAGCAGTACTTC.

The CDR3 sequence: CASSIDEGGSAYYGYTF. The CDR3 DNA sequence: TGTGCCAGTAGTATAGATGAAGGGGGCTCAGCTTACTATGGCTACACCTTC. V gene TRBV19 combines with J gene TRBJ1-2, with 7 bases lining up with TRBD1. With 0 bases clipped from V and 3 bases from J, the junction kept 10 bases outside the gene matches. The CDR3 loop spans 17 amino acids. Germline CDR1 reads LNHDA; CDR2 reads SQIVND (reference sequence).

This clone showed up just once. The CDR3 DNA reads TGTGCCAGCAGATTAGGACAGGGGCAGACCCAGTACTTC. Its translation: CASRLGQGQTQYF. This chain connects TRBV3-1 (or the pseudogene TRBV3-2) to TRBJ2-5, with 9 bases that match TRBD1. Trimming removed 6 bases from V and 6 bases from J; junction bases left unmatched: 5. The CDR3 length is 13 residues. Germline V lookup: CDR1 LGHDT, CDR2 YNNKEL (reference sequence).

This chain connects TRBV30 to TRBJ2-7, with 11 bases matching TRBD1. Germline CDR1 reads GTSNPN; CDR2 reads SVGIG (reference sequence). V lost 2 bases and J lost 2; bases outside the gene matches: 5. CDR3 size: 15 residues. The CDR3 nucleotides read TGTGCCTGGAGTCCTGGGACAGGGGGGACCTACGAGCAGTACTTC. As protein: CAWSPGTGGTYEQYF.

The chain joins TRBV7-2 to TRBJ2-1; 8 positions agree with TRBD2. Germline CDR1 SGHTA, CDR2 FQGNSA. The CDR3 runs to 16 residues. The V segment lost 5 bases and the J segment 2 bases; nucleotides outside the gene matches: 8. CDR3 in amino acids: CASSLTGGGTYNEQFF. CDR3 bases: TGTGCCAGCAGCCTAACCGGGGGGGGTACCTACAATGAGCAGTTCTTC. The full variable domain, in which reference TRBV7-2 and TRBJ2-1 provide the parts outside the CDR3, is GAGVSQSPSNKVTEKGKDVELRCDPISGHTALYWYRQSLGQGLEFLIYFQGNSAPDKSGLPSDRFSAERTGGSVSTLTIQRTQQEDSAVYLCASSLTGGGTYNEQFFGPGTRLTVL.

In DNA, the CDR3 is TGCAGTGCTAGTGGGTTAGCGGGGGTAGCTTACGAGCAGTACGTC. Its translation: CSASGLAGVAYEQYV. This sequence joins TRBV20-1 and TRBJ2-7, with TRBD2 matching over 9 bases. Germline V gives CDR1 DFQATT, CDR2 SNEGSKA (reference sequence). This CDR3 spans 15 amino acids. The V gene end was trimmed by 3 bases and the J gene end by 4 bases; junction bases not matched to a gene: 10.

The chain links TRBV6-4 to TRBJ2-3, with TRBD2 as a possible D gene (7 bases). The germline V gene has CDR1 MRHNA and CDR2 SNTAGT. The CDR3 is 15 residues long. Between the trimmed V and J ends, which lost 5 bases and 3 bases, there was a span of 15 bases. Here the CDR3 reads CASSIQGRATDTQYF. DNA of the CDR3: TGTGCCAGCAGTATTCAGGGGAGGGCAACAGATACGCAGTATTTT.

The chain recombines TRBV7-2 with TRBJ1-2; 8 bases are shared with TRBD1. Germline V gene sequence: CDR1 SGHTA, CDR2 FQGNSA. CDR3 length: 13 residues. V lost 7 bases, J lost 4 bases, and 5 bases stayed unmatched. The CDR3 DNA follows: TGTGCCAGCAACCCGACAGGGGTCTATGGCTACACCTTC. Translation gives CASNPTGVYGYTF.

This sequence joins TRBV7-2 and TRBJ2-7, with 10 bases aligning to TRBD1. The CDR3 is 17 amino acids. The germline V gene encodes CDR1 SGHTA and CDR2 FQGNSA. The ends lost 0 bases at V and 1 base at J; junction bases unmatched: 6. This chain's CDR3 is CASSLAVWGQGSYEQYF. As DNA, the CDR3 is TGTGCCAGCAGCTTAGCGGTTTGGGGACAGGGGTCCTACGAGCAGTACTTC. Supplemented by reference TRBV7-2 and TRBJ2-7, the full variable domain reads GAGVSQSPSNKVTEKGKDVELRCDPISGHTALYWYRQSLGQGLEFLIYFQGNSAPDKSGLPSDRFSAERTGGSVSTLTIQRTQQEDSAVYLCASSLAVWGQGSYEQYFGPGTRLTVT.

Concerning this clone: Compared with germline, one end of the junction differs, possibly owing to a read error. The V gene is TRBV20-1, the J gene TRBJ1-2; no clear D. The CDR3 totals 11 residues. CDR1 DFQATT and CDR2 SNEGSKA come from the germline V gene (reference sequence). CDR3 DNA: TGCAGTGCTAGATCTCCTGACACGGCCGCCTTC. Translation: CSARSPDTAAF.